One sample yielded the 2 T cell receptor beta chains listed below, sequenced in a study of blood T cell repertoires in COVID-19. Sequencing was performed with immunoSEQ multiplex PCR; in TCRdb, only in-frame clones are kept and a portion is missing. Among around 100,000 clones listed, roughly 92% were seen once. The sequencing sample was made of peripheral blood. Source of these receptors: a man aged 45-60 years with active COVID-19.

This chain connects TRBV5-1 to TRBJ1-5; 9 positions match TRBD1. The germline V gene encodes CDR1 SGHRS and CDR2 YFSETQ. The CDR3 consists of 16 residues. V shed 4 bases, J shed 10 bases, and the junction held 15 bases outside the gene matches. In DNA form, the CDR3 reads TGCGCCAGCAGCCCCGGACCCCGGGACAGGGTGATTCCCCAGCATTTT. As protein: CASSPGPRDRVIPQHF.

The genes are TRBV5-1 and TRBJ2-3; 9 bases fit TRBD2. Germline V gives CDR1 SGHRS, CDR2 YFSETQ. This CDR3 is built from 15 residues. V lost 4 bases, J lost 5 bases, and 8 bases stayed unmatched. The CDR3 DNA reads TGCGCCAGCAGCCAGGGACTAGCCCCAGGAGATACGCAGTATTTT. This encodes CASSQGLAPGDTQYF.